Listed below are T cell receptor beta chains from one sample, sequenced in a study of human T cells and chemical hapten exposure. Each CDR3 protein is one row after TCRdb ran MiXCR on the RACE reads. The sample includes about 80,000 distinct CDR3 sequences, roughly 10% seen only once; the top ten take 2.5%. Sequencing was performed on whole blood, taken in connection with sensitization to the hapten diphenylcyclopropenone (DPC). The origin of the receptors is a woman between 25 and 40 years old with alopecia areata. Some clones in this sample may be carry-over from other donors' samples. CDR3s include the opening cysteine and the closing phenylalanine or tryptophan. The order of the fields is D gene, J gene, clone size, V gene, CDR3 DNA, CDR3 protein. D genes are given only for firm matches. Some rows mark clone size as missing; the rest say once, few, many or name a class of expanded clone.

>-|TRBJ2-1|many|TRBV3-1
TGTGCCAGCGGGGGGACTCGTCGAGGTGAGCAGTTCTTC
CASGGTRRGEQFF
>TRBD2|TRBJ2-3|-|TRBV20-1
TGCAGTGCCCAGATAGCGGGGGGATCAGATACGCAGTATTTT
CSAQIAGGSDTQYF
>-|TRBJ2-1|many|TRBV6-6
TGTGCCAGCAGTTACGACCCCCCTGAGCAGTTCTTC
CASSYDPPEQFF
>-|TRBJ1-6|-|TRBV28
TGTGCCAGCACCAGCCCCACGGGGAATTCACCCCTCCACTTT
CASTSPTGNSPLHF
>-|TRBJ2-7|many|TRBV12-3/TRBV12-4
TGTGCCAGCAGTCCGACTAGTTGGAGCTACGAGCAGTACTTC
CASSPTSWSYEQYF
>-|TRBJ1-1|many|TRBV11-3
TGTGCCAGCAGCTTAGCAGCCTTGAACACTGAAGCTTTCTTT
CASSLAALNTEAFF
>-|TRBJ2-7|-|TRBV10-3
TGTGCCATCAGTGAGAGCAGGGCCTACGAGCAGTACTTC
CAISESRAYEQYF
>-|TRBJ2-2|few|TRBV11-2
TGTGCCAGCAGCCTCCTACTCACCGGGGAGCTGTTTTTT
CASSLLLTGELFF
>TRBD2|TRBJ2-1|-|TRBV11-3
TGTGCCAGCAGCTTAGGGGGACTAGCGGGAGTAAATGAGCAGTTCTTC
CASSLGGLAGVNEQFF
>-|TRBJ2-5|many|TRBV7-8
TGTGCCAGCAGCCCACAGGGACGGCAAGAGACCCAGTACTTC
CASSPQGRQETQYF
>TRBD2|TRBJ2-2|-|TRBV14
TGTGCCAGCAGCCGACCTGGGACTAGCGGGAGAATCGGGGAGCTGTTTTTT
CASSRPGTSGRIGELFF
>-|TRBJ2-1|many|TRBV12-3/TRBV12-4
TGTGCCAGCAGTTTAGTCGGTCCCCACAATGAGCAGTTCTTC
CASSLVGPHNEQFF
>-|TRBJ2-2|-|TRBV6-6
TGTGCCAGCAGGTCGAGGGGTACCGGGGAGCTGTTTTTT
CASRSRGTGELFF
>-|TRBJ2-1|many|TRBV12-3/TRBV12-4
TGTGCCAGCAGGGGTACCAATGAGCAGTTCTTC
CASRGTNEQFF
>TRBD1|TRBJ1-2|many|TRBV28
TGTGCCAGCAGTTTCGGGACAGGGGATGGCTACACCTTC
CASSFGTGDGYTF
>-|TRBJ2-5|many|TRBV7-9
TGTGCCAGCAGCGGACGGTACGAGACCCAGTACTTC
CASSGRYETQYF
>-|TRBJ2-5|-|TRBV18
TGTGCCAGCTCACCACCCGAGAGGCGGGAGACCCAGTACTTC
CASSPPERRETQYF
>TRBD2|TRBJ2-1|many|TRBV9
TGTGCCAGCAGCTCAAGGACTAGCGGGAATTGGAATGAGCAGTTCTTC
CASSSRTSGNWNEQFF
>-|TRBJ2-1|many|TRBV7-2
TGTGCCAGCAGCTTAGTTAACGGGCTCGGGAATGAGCAGTTCTTC
CASSLVNGLGNEQFF
>TRBD2|TRBJ2-1|many|TRBV27
TGTGCCAGTACTAGCGGGAGTTACAATGAGCAGTTCTTC
CASTSGSYNEQFF
>TRBD1|TRBJ1-2|-|TRBV29-1
TGCAGCGTCGGACAGGGTAGCTATGGCTACACCTTC
CSVGQGSYGYTF